This entry lists 14 T cell receptor beta chains sequenced from one sample in a study of shared clonotypes between healthy human individuals. Repertoires were generated with immunoSEQ multiplex PCR, while TCRdb's copy carries only in-frame clones and drops some. This table holds about 2.3 million clones, 90% to 95% found once. The specimen was naive CD4+ T cells from PBMCs. Sample subset: CD45RA+ positively selected. Receptors originate from a man aged 18 to 30 in good health. Some clones in this sample may be carry-over from other donors' samples.

The rearrangement links TRBV6-6 to TRBJ2-7; 7 nucleotides line up with TRBD2. Germline V gives CDR1 MNHNY, CDR2 SVGAGI (reference sequence). Trimming cost V 3 bases and J 2 bases; bases outside gene matches: 7. The CDR3 extends over 15 amino acids. The CDR3 nucleotides are TGTGCCAGCAGTTATCGGCTAGCGGAAACCTACGAGCAGTACTTC. Translated: CASSYRLAETYEQYF.

CDR3 coding DNA: TGCGCCAGCAGCCAAGATAGCAGGATTCAGCCCCAGCATTTT. Translating it yields CASSQDSRIQPQHF. V gene TRBV4-1 combines with J gene TRBJ1-5; no clear D gene. V lost 0 bases and J lost 6, with 9 bases in between. CDR3 length: 14 residues. From germline, CDR1 is MGHRA and CDR2 YSYEKL.

The gene calls are TRBV6-5 and TRBJ1-3; D is unresolved. V dropped 0 bases and J dropped 8 bases, with 14 bases sitting between them. CDR1 and CDR2 from the germline V gene are MNHEY and SVGAGI. This CDR3 region has 15 residues. The CDR3 DNA reads as TGTGCCAGCAGTTACTCACAAGGAAATCCGCACACCATATATTTT. Translated: CASSYSQGNPHTIYF.

The J gene is TRBJ2-5, the V gene TRBV9; either TRBD1 or TRBD2 may supply D (5 bases each). Germline V gene lookup returns CDR1 SGDLS and CDR2 YYNGEE. This CDR3 is 14 amino acids long. The V gene lost 4 bases and the J gene lost 4 bases, with 14 bases spanning the gap. CDR3 DNA sequence: TGTGCCAGCAGCCGAGAGGGACGCGGAGAGACCCAGTACTTC. Translating it yields CASSREGRGETQYF.

The rearrangement uses TRBV28 and TRBJ2-1, with D perhaps TRBD2 (6 bases). Germline assignment: CDR1 MDHEN and CDR2 SYDVKM. V was shortened by 6 bases and J by 7 bases, with 22 bases between the two germline ends. The CDR3 contains 16 residues. CDR3 bases: TGTGCCAGCAGACGTATGTGGGTGGGGGGACTGAATGAGCAGTTCTTC. Its protein product is CASRRMWVGGLNEQFF.

The chain is built from TRBV29-1 and TRBJ2-3; maybe TRBD1 (5 bases). This CDR3 has 13 amino acids. V lost 4 bases and J 1 base, leaving 9 bases between the germline ends. Germline V gene sequence: CDR1 SQVTM, CDR2 ANQGSEA. The CDR3 DNA reads as TGCAGCGTTGTCAGGGTCGGCACAGATACGCAGTATTTT. Its protein product is CSVVRVGTDTQYF.

The DNA of the CDR3 is TGTGCCAGCACTATGGACAGTGTCTCCTACGAGCAGTACTTC. This encodes CASTMDSVSYEQYF. This chain connects TRBV28 to TRBJ2-7, with a possible D match to TRBD1 (6 bases). The germline gives CDR1 MDHEN, CDR2 SYDVKM. Trimming stripped 7 bases from V and 0 bases from J, with 13 bases between. This CDR3 has 14 amino acids.

The rearrangement links TRBV4-3 to TRBJ2-1; D uncertain. CDR3 length equals 13 residues. V shed 0 bases and J shed 6 bases, with 6 bases lying between them. Germline CDR1 reads LGHNA; CDR2 reads YSLEER. CDR3 region: CASSQEASNEQFF. For the CDR3, the DNA is TGCGCCAGCAGCCAAGAAGCTAGCAATGAGCAGTTCTTC.

CDR3 nucleotides: TGCAGCATGACCGACAGAAACTACGAGCAGTACTTC. Protein: CSMTDRNYEQYF. The rearrangement joins TRBV29-1 to TRBJ2-7, with D possibly matching TRBD1 (5 bases). The CDR3 loop spans 12 amino acids. Deletions cut 8 bases from V and 3 bases from J, with 14 bases between. CDR1 and CDR2 from the germline V gene are SQVTM and ANQGSEA.

The chain recombines TRBV14 with TRBJ1-1; 7 bases agree with TRBD1. V gave up 4 bases and J gave up 4 bases; unmatched junction bases: 12. The CDR3 contains 16 residues. Germline CDR1 and CDR2: SGHDN and FVKESK. The CDR3 reads CASSPRRAGGSTEAFF. The CDR3 DNA follows: TGTGCCAGCAGCCCCCGTAGGGCAGGGGGTAGCACTGAAGCTTTCTTT.

The V call is TRBV6-6, the J call TRBJ1-3; D is perhaps TRBD1 (5 bases). Trimming took 6 bases from V and 3 from J, leaving 12 bases between them. The CDR3 covers 14 residues. CDR1 MNHNY and CDR2 SVGAGI come from the germline V gene (reference sequence). The CDR3 DNA sequence: TGTGCCAGCAGGGGGGATGGACATGGAAACACCATATATTTT. It encodes CASRGDGHGNTIYF.

The CDR3 here is CASSSRQGGADTQYF. The CDR3 DNA sequence: TGTGCCAGCAGTTCCCGACAGGGTGGGGCAGATACGCAGTATTTT. The chain joins TRBV28 to TRBJ2-3; 7 nucleotides match TRBD1. Germline V gene lookup returns CDR1 MDHEN and CDR2 SYDVKM. V lost 4 bases to trimming and J lost 4 bases; unmatched junction nucleotides: 8. CDR3 length equals 15 residues.

The gene calls are TRBV7-3 and TRBJ1-1; D may be TRBD1 (6 bases). Looked up from germline, CDR1 is SGHTA and CDR2 is FQGTGA. V dropped 1 base and J dropped 5 bases, with 11 bases sitting between them. CDR3 length equals 14 residues. The CDR3 loop reads CASSLKGGRTEAFF. Written as DNA, the CDR3 is TGTGCCAGCAGCTTAAAAGGGGGTCGTACTGAAGCTTTCTTT.

The CDR3 DNA reads TGTGCCAGCAGCCAAGGGCCGCGGGGAAACCAAGAGACCCAGTACTTC. This translates into CASSQGPRGNQETQYF. The gene calls are TRBV4-2 and TRBJ2-5; a weak D match, TRBD2 (6 bases). The V and J ends lost 1 base and 0 bases respectively, with 12 bases between them. Germline V CDR1 and CDR2: LGHNA, YNFKEQ. The CDR3 contains 16 residues.